These T cell receptor beta chains were read from a single sample in a study of CD8 T cells in ankylosing spondylitis. In TCRdb, the 5' RACE reads were re-called with MiXCR into one record per CDR3 protein. The sample consists of 250,000 to 400,000 distinct CDR3 sequences, under 14% of them appearing once. Sequenced: blood, either unsorted or a sorted T cell fraction (not recorded which). These receptors came from a female donor with ankylosing spondylitis or in good health (not recorded which). CDR3s include the opening cysteine and the closing phenylalanine or tryptophan. The D gene is left open where the match is weak. Expanded clones are given a class, and other clones once, few, many or no size at all.

D: TRBD1
V: TRBV5-1
size: many
J: TRBJ1-2
length: 14
DNA: TGCGCCAGCAGCTACGCCGGGACAGGGAACGGCTACACCTTC
CDR3: CASSYAGTGNGYTF

D: TRBD1
V: TRBV7-8
size: few
J: TRBJ1-1
length: 18
DNA: TGTGCCAGCAGCCCCAGGGACAGGGGGCGGTCGATGAACACTGAAGCTTTCTTT
CDR3: CASSPRDRGRSMNTEAFF

D: TRBD1
V: TRBV5-1
size: many
J: TRBJ2-7
length: 14
DNA: TGCGCCAGCGGTGGGACAGGGGTTTTTTGGGAGCAGTACTTC
CDR3: CASGGTGVFWEQYF

D: -
V: TRBV10-3
size: many
J: TRBJ2-1
length: 16
DNA: TGTGCCATCAGTGGCCATGGAGGGCAGGGGAGAGATGAGCAGTTCTTC
CDR3: CAISGHGGQGRDEQFF

D: -
V: TRBV9
size: many
J: TRBJ2-2
length: 16
DNA: TGTGCCAGCAGATCGGGGGCATACACGAACACGGGGGAGCTGTTTTTT
CDR3: CASRSGAYTNTGELFF

D: -
V: TRBV10-3
size: few
J: TRBJ1-1
length: 15
DNA: TGTGCCATCAGTGAGTCCCAGGGGTACAACACTGAAGCTTTCTTT
CDR3: CAISESQGYNTEAFF

D: -
V: TRBV21-1
size: few
J: TRBJ2-1
length: 14
DNA: TGTGCCAGCAGCAAAGGAACAGCGGGGCTTGTCGAGTTCTTC
CDR3: CASSKGTAGLVEFF

D: TRBD1
V: TRBV29-1
size: many
J: TRBJ2-3
length: 15
DNA: TGCAGCGTTGAGTTTACGGGACAGGTCACAGATACGCAGTATTTT
CDR3: CSVEFTGQVTDTQYF

D: TRBD1
V: TRBV25-1
size: many
J: TRBJ2-2
length: 17
DNA: TGTGCCAGCAGGCTGGATCCGGGACAGGGAAGAACCGGGGAGCTGTTTTTT
CDR3: CASRLDPGQGRTGELFF

D: -
V: TRBV7-2
size: many
J: TRBJ1-5
length: 16
DNA: TGTGCCAGCAGCCCGGGCAGCCGATATAGCAATCAGCCCCAGCATTTT
CDR3: CASSPGSRYSNQPQHF

D: -
V: TRBV6-1
size: -
J: TRBJ2-1
length: 12
DNA: TGTGCCAGCAGTGTAATCTACAATGAGCAGTTCTTC
CDR3: CASSVIYNEQFF

D: TRBD1
V: TRBV29-1
size: few
J: TRBJ1-5
length: 12
DNA: TGCAGCGTTCAGGGGGACAATCAGCCCCAGCATTTT
CDR3: CSVQGDNQPQHF

D: -
V: TRBV20-1
size: few
J: TRBJ2-5
length: 13
DNA: TGCAGTGCAACGGGACATAGCCAAGAGACCCAGTACTTC
CDR3: CSATGHSQETQYF

D: -
V: TRBV29-1
size: many
J: TRBJ1-1
length: 11
DNA: TGCAGCGTTCGGGGAGGCACTGAAGCTTTCTTT
CDR3: CSVRGGTEAFF

D: TRBD1
V: TRBV7-2
size: many
J: TRBJ1-1
length: 14
DNA: TGTGCCAGCAGCGTGACAGGGAGTAACACTGAAGCTTTCTTT
CDR3: CASSVTGSNTEAFF

D: -
V: TRBV6-5
size: many
J: TRBJ1-1
length: 15
DNA: TGTGCCAGCAGTTACGGAGGACAGCTGAACACTGAAGCTTTCTTT
CDR3: CASSYGGQLNTEAFF

D: TRBD2
V: TRBV24-1
size: many
J: TRBJ2-3
length: 17
DNA: TGTGCCACCAGTGATGGCCTAGCGGGAGGGAGCACAGATACGCAGTATTTT
CDR3: CATSDGLAGGSTDTQYF

D: -
V: TRBV6-2/TRBV6-3
size: many
J: TRBJ2-7
length: 10
DNA: TGTGCCAGCAGAAAGTTCGAGCAGTACTTC
CDR3: CASRKFEQYF

D: -
V: TRBV11-2
size: many
J: TRBJ1-5
length: 14
DNA: TGTGCCAGCAGCTTAGGTCCGGGCAATCAGCCCCAGCATTTT
CDR3: CASSLGPGNQPQHF

D: TRBD1
V: TRBV5-1
size: many
J: TRBJ2-1
length: 15
DNA: TGCGCCAGCAGCCTTCCGGGACAGGAATACAATGAGCAGTTCTTC
CDR3: CASSLPGQEYNEQFF

D: -
V: TRBV14
size: -
J: TRBJ2-1
length: 17
DNA: TGTGCCAGCAGCCAAGGAGGTACGTGGATCGGATACAATGAGCAGTTCTTC
CDR3: CASSQGGTWIGYNEQFF

D: -
V: TRBV6-1
size: many
J: TRBJ2-7
length: 12
DNA: TGTGCCAGCAGGATGGGGGTCGGCGAGCAGTACTTC
CDR3: CASRMGVGEQYF

D: -
V: TRBV13
size: once
J: TRBJ2-5
length: 12
DNA: TGTGCCAGCAGCTTACGGGGTGAGACCCCGTACTTC
CDR3: CASSLRGETPYF

D: -
V: TRBV7-2
size: -
J: TRBJ1-5
length: 12
DNA: TGTGCCAGCAGCGGCAGCGGGGGACCCCAGCATTTT
CDR3: CASSGSGGPQHF

D: -
V: TRBV12-3/TRBV12-4
size: -
J: TRBJ2-5
length: 14
DNA: TGTGCCAGCAGCCGCGGGGGCCCCCTTGAGACCCAGTACTTC
CDR3: CASSRGGPLETQYF

D: TRBD1
V: TRBV18
size: few
J: TRBJ1-5
length: 14
DNA: TGTGCCAGCTCACCTGGGACAGAAAATCAGCCCCAGCATTTT
CDR3: CASSPGTENQPQHF

D: -
V: TRBV24-1
size: few
J: TRBJ2-3
length: 15
DNA: TGTGCCACACAAAGTCACGGGGGCCCGACAGATACGCAGTATTTT
CDR3: CATQSHGGPTDTQYF

D: TRBD1
V: TRBV12-3/TRBV12-4
size: many
J: TRBJ1-5
length: 14
DNA: TGTGCCAGCAGCGAAACAGGGGGGAATCAGCCCCAGCATTTT
CDR3: CASSETGGNQPQHF

D: TRBD2
V: TRBV7-9
size: many
J: TRBJ2-1
length: 15
DNA: TGTGCCAGCAGCTTCGGGGGGGCAACCTACAATGAGCAGTTCTTC
CDR3: CASSFGGATYNEQFF

D: TRBD1
V: TRBV5-1
size: -
J: TRBJ1-5
length: 16
DNA: TGCGCCAGCAGCCCTGGACAGGGACGGAGCAATCAGCCCCAGCATTTT
CDR3: CASSPGQGRSNQPQHF

D: -
V: TRBV5-1
size: many
J: TRBJ1-1
length: 14
DNA: TGCGCCAGCAGCTTAGGTCCCGGGAACACTGAAGCTTTCTTT
CDR3: CASSLGPGNTEAFF

D: -
V: TRBV20-1
size: many
J: TRBJ1-2
length: 15
DNA: TGCAGTGCTAGAGATCCCGCTCGGGGGGACTATGGCTACACCTTC
CDR3: CSARDPARGDYGYTF

D: -
V: TRBV18
size: few
J: TRBJ2-7
length: 16
DNA: TGTGCCAGCTCACCACAACCCGGGGTGCATTCCTACGAGCAGTACTTC
CDR3: CASSPQPGVHSYEQYF

D: -
V: TRBV10-2
size: many
J: TRBJ1-1
length: 14
DNA: TGCGCCAGCAGGAGGAACAGGGAGGCCACTGAAGCTTTCTTT
CDR3: CASRRNREATEAFF

D: -
V: TRBV29-1
size: few
J: TRBJ2-4
length: 14
DNA: TGCAGCGTTGAGGGGGACGGAAAGAGGGACATTCAGTACTTC
CDR3: CSVEGDGKRDIQYF

D: TRBD2
V: TRBV11-2
size: few
J: TRBJ2-7
length: 18
DNA: TGTGCCAGCAGCTTAGTGACTAGCGGGAGGGCCAATATCTACGAGCAGTACTTC
CDR3: CASSLVTSGRANIYEQYF

D: -
V: TRBV5-1
size: -
J: TRBJ2-7
length: 14
DNA: TGCGCCAGCAGCTTGCGGGACGGCAGTAGGGAGCAGTACTTC
CDR3: CASSLRDGSREQYF